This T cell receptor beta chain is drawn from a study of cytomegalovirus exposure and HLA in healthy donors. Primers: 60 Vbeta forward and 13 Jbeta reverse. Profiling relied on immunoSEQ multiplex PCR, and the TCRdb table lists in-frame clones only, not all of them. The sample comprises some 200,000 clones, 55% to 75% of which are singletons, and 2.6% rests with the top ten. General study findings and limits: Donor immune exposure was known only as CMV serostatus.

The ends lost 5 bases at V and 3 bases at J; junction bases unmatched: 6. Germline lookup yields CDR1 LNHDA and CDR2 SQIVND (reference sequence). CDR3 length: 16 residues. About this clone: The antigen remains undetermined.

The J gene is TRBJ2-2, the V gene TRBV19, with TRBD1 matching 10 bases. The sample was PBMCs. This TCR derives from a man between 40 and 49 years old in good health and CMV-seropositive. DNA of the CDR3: TGTGCCAGTAGTTCCCCCGGGACAGGGGACACCGGGGAGCTGTTTTTT. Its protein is CASSSPGTGDTGELFF.